This T cell receptor (beta chain) was recorded in a study of blood T cell repertoires in COVID-19. Study in general: Donors in the United States, Italy and Spain gave samples during acute or convalescent COVID-19. From T cells, B-cell-depleted T cells, or PBMCs came the material, which was cDNA or gDNA.

The CDR3 spans 16 residues. The germline V gene encodes CDR1 LNHDA and CDR2 SQIVND (reference sequence). The V and J ends lost 5 bases and 1 base, in that order; junction bases with no gene match: 9. As processed by the authors: It was from reference gene primer amplification that nucleated cell counts were estimated. The protocol was immunoSEQ multiplex PCR, while the TCRdb copy is restricted to in-frame clones and leaves out a portion. D and trimming were read from the DNA, whereas the V and J calls and clone size are those reported in that table. Counted here are about 220,000 clones, around 83% occurring once; the ten biggest clones make up roughly 10%. Seattle cases were enrolled at active infection and followed longitudinally.

This sequence joins TRBV19 and TRBJ2-3; 7 nucleotides line up with TRBD2. This TCR was recovered from a woman aged 45-59 years with COVID-19, enrolled during active disease. Sequencing was done on a sample of peripheral blood. The CDR3 nucleotides read TGTGCCAGTAGTCCCGTTGGCGGGGGACGCACAGATACGCAGTATTTT. Amino acid sequence: CASSPVGGGRTDTQYF.